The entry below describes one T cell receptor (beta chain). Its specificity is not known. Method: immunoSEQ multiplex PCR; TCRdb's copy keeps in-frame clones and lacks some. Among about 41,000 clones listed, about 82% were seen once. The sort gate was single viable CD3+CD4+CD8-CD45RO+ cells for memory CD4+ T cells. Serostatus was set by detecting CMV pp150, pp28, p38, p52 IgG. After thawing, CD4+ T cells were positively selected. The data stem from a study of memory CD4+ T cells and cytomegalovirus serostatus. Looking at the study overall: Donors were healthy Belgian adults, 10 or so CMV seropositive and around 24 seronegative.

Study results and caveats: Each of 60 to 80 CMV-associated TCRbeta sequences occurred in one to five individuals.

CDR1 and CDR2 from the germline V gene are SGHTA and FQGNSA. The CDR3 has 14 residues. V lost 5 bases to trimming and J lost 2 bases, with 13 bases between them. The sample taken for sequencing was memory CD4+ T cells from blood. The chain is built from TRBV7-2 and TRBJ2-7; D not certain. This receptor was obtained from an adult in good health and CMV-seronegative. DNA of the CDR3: TGTGCCAGCAGCGTACAAAGAGAGGCCTACGAGCAGTACTTC. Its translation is CASSVQREAYEQYF. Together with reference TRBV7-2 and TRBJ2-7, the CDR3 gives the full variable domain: GAGVSQSPSNKVTEKGKDVELRCDPISGHTALYWYRQSLGQGLEFLIYFQGNSAPDKSGLPSDRFSAERTGGSVSTLTIQRTQQEDSAVYLCASSVQREAYEQYFGPGTRLTVT.